The text below deals with one TCR beta chain. Its binding antigen is unknown. It has no much larger one-base neighbor in the sample; base qualities were not kept. The data derive from a study of CD4 T cell repertoires and nickel (TCRdb year 2020). V and J are truncated by 4 bases and 3 bases respectively, leaving an intervening sequence of 16 bases. The CDR1 and CDR2 encoded by the germline V gene are MGHDK and SYGVNS. The CDR3 contains 16 residues, cysteine and phenylalanine counted. The retained sequence is limited to the CDR3, 48 bases, with the frame set at the first base. Library preparation used RT-PCR. The instrument given in TCRdb is Illumina MiSeq. Using fastp at Q25 and MiXCR, TCRdb reprocessed the public reads and kept productive beta chains. Duplicate CDR3 protein sequences are folded into a single record with the most common DNA and genes. Recorded for this sample are about 620 distinct CDR3 sequences; around 43% of them occurred a single time. The ten largest make up approximately 15% of the sample.

The chain is assembled from TRBV25-1 and TRBJ2-4; the D segment could be TRBD2, given 7 matching bases. This receptor was identified in a human donor in a nickel allergy study, with or without nickel allergy (not recorded which). It is not recorded whether this sample comes from one donor or several. The sequenced sample consisted of CD4+ T cells from blood, not recorded whether cultured. For the CDR3, the sequence is CASSGVEGGGKNIQYF. The DNA is as follows: TGTGCCAGCAGTGGCGTGGAAGGGGGGGGCAAAAACATTCAGTACTTC.